The TCR beta chain under discussion was sequenced for a study of T-cell memory formation after mild COVID-19. cDNA libraries for TCR alpha and TCR beta, carrying sample barcodes and UMIs, came from 5'RACE with constant-segment primers. TCRdb ran MiXCR on the 5' RACE reads and lists one entry per CDR3 protein. The top ten clones hold less than 10% of a sample with fewer than 650,000 distinct CDR3 sequences, approximately 15% of them seen once. The CDR3 is made up of 17 amino acids. After removal of 6 bases from V and 0 bases from J, the junction contained 3 bases not matched to a gene. The clonotype originates from an adult woman who had mild COVID-19 (a few samples of this study predate the infection). Cell type and time point are not known. This rearrangement joins TRBV12-3 or TRBV12-4 to TRBJ2-1; 15 bases are a match to TRBD2. The sample taken for sequencing was PBMCs or a T cell subset sorted from them (not recorded which). The CDR3 DNA sequence: TGTGCCAGCAGAGGACTAGCGGGGGGGAGCTCCTACAATGAGCAGTTCTTC. Amino acids: CASRGLAGGSSYNEQFF.